The 8 T cell receptor beta chains given below trace back to one sample, sequenced in a study of early stage breast cancer tumors. The method was immunoSEQ multiplex PCR; TCRdb's version includes in-frame clones alone and lacks a portion of them. The sample holds around 48,000 clones, around 90% seen once. The specimen was blood. The receptor set was obtained from a person aged 65 to 85 with breast cancer.

V usage is TRBV5-1 and J usage is TRBJ2-7, with TRBD1 matching over 9 bases. The germline gives CDR1 SGHRS, CDR2 YFSETQ. Unmatched junction bases numbered 6, after V lost 7 bases and J lost 1 base. The CDR3 consists of 14 residues. The chain's CDR3 is CASGRDRDSYEQYF. Here the CDR3 DNA reads TGCGCCAGCGGCCGGGACAGGGATTCCTACGAGCAGTACTTC.

The chain couples TRBV11-2 to TRBJ1-1; the match to TRBD1 covers 9 bases. Germline assignment: CDR1 SGHAT and CDR2 FQNNGV. The ends lost 3 bases at V and 8 bases at J; junction bases unmatched: 10. The CDR3 sequence is 15 residues long. CDR3 in DNA: TGTGCCAGCAGCTTTGTGGACAGGGGCCCTGCGGAAGCTTTCTTT. This translates into CASSFVDRGPAEAFF. Together with reference TRBV11-2 and TRBJ1-1, the CDR3 gives the full variable domain: EAGVAQSPRYKIIEKRQSVAFWCNPISGHATLYWYQQILGQGPKLLIQFQNNGVVDDSQLPKDRFSAERLKGVDSTLKIQPAKLEDSAVYLCASSFVDRGPAEAFFGQGTRLTVV.

The count of this clone is one. V usage is TRBV28 and J usage is TRBJ1-3; D remains unclear. Germline V gene lookup returns CDR1 MDHEN and CDR2 SYDVKM. This CDR3 has 14 residues. Trimming took off 6 bases at V and 3 bases at J, with 12 bases between the two ends. The CDR3 DNA sequence: TGTGCCAGCAGCGCCCACTCCGGTGGAAACACCATATATTTT. It encodes CASSAHSGGNTIYF.

The chain joins TRBV9 to TRBJ2-1; perhaps TRBD2 as D (5 bases). Per the germline V gene, CDR1 is SGDLS and CDR2 is YYNGEE. The CDR3 extends over 13 amino acids. Trimming removed 4 bases from V and 6 bases from J, with 11 bases in between. The CDR3 DNA reads as TGTGCCAGCAGCCGAGCTAGCCCCAATGAGCAGTTCTTC. It codes for CASSRASPNEQFF.

This sequence joins TRBV5-8 and TRBJ2-1, with D maybe TRBD1 (6 bases). The CDR3 contains 15 residues. Germline V gene sequence: CDR1 SGHTS, CDR2 YDEGEE. V was pared by 2 bases and J by 7 bases, with 16 bases between. DNA of the CDR3: TGTGCCAGCAGCTTAGGCAGGGGTACGGGGAATGAGCAGTTCTTC. This codes for CASSLGRGTGNEQFF.

The gene calls are TRBV5-1 and TRBJ1-2, with TRBD1 identical over 8 bases. Germline V gene sequence: CDR1 SGHRS, CDR2 YFSETQ. This CDR3 comprises 13 residues. With 2 bases clipped from V and 8 bases from J, the junction kept 5 bases outside the gene matches. The DNA of the CDR3 is TGCGCCAGCAGCTTTGGGACAGGAGCCGGCTACACCTTC. The encoded protein is CASSFGTGAGYTF.

V is TRBV4-1 and J is TRBJ1-6, with 7 nucleotides matching TRBD1. With 0 bases clipped from V and 6 bases from J, the junction kept 8 bases outside the gene matches. The CDR3 runs to 17 residues. Per the germline V gene, CDR1 is MGHRA and CDR2 is YSYEKL. The CDR3 DNA follows: TGCGCCAGCAGCCAAGAGACTGCAGGGGGTCTTAATTCACCCCTCCACTTT. It codes for CASSQETAGGLNSPLHF.

The chain is built from TRBV5-1 and TRBJ1-2, with a weak D call TRBD1 (6 bases). Germline values: CDR1 SGHRS, CDR2 YFSETQ. CDR3 length: 13 amino acids. V gave up 1 base and J gave up 7 bases, with 11 bases separating them. The CDR3 spells CASSLTGTGGYTF. In DNA, the CDR3 is TGCGCCAGCAGCTTGACAGGGACGGGTGGCTACACCTTC.